Given below is one TCR beta chain in context. The data originate from a study of blood T cell repertoires in COVID-19. About the study: Specimens from acute and convalescent COVID-19 originated in the United States, Italy and Spain. The analysed material was cDNA or gDNA that came from T cells, B-cell-depleted T cells, or PBMCs.

Original processing notes: Amplification of reference gene primers was used by the study to estimate nucleated cell counts. Only in-frame clones appear in the TCRdb table, and some are missing; sequencing was by immunoSEQ multiplex PCR. D and trimming were read from the DNA, whereas the V and J calls and clone size are those reported in that table. The sample lists just over 650,000 clones; 75% to 90% were seen once. The CDR3 sequence is 17 residues long. Germline V gene sequence: CDR1 MNHEY, CDR2 SMNVEV (reference sequence). Deletions cut 5 bases from V and 0 bases from J, with 16 bases between. The V gene is TRBV27, the J gene TRBJ1-4, with no clear D. Sequencing used peripheral blood. The receptor comes from a woman younger than 30 with acute or convalescent COVID-19. This CDR3 is CASSPFVSPSTNEKLFF. In nucleotides, the CDR3 is TGTGCCAGCAGTCCTTTCGTGAGTCCTTCAACTAATGAAAAACTGTTTTTT.